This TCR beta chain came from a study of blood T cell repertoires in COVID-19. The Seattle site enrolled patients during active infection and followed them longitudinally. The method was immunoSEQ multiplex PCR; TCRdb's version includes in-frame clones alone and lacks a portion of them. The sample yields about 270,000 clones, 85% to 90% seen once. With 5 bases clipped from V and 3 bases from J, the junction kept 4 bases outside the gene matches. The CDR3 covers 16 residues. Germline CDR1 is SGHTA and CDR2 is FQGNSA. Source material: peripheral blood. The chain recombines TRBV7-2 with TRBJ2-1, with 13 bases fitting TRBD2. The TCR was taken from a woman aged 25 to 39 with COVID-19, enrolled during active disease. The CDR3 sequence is CASSRTSGGVYNEQFF. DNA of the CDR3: TGTGCCAGCAGCAGAACTAGCGGGGGGGTCTACAATGAGCAGTTCTTC.